This TCR beta chain came from a study of blood T cell repertoires in COVID-19. Background on the study: Sites across the United States, Italy and Spain contributed samples from acute and convalescent COVID-19. T cells, B-cell-depleted T cells, or PBMCs provided the cDNA or gDNA that served as material.

The CDR3 is 13 residues long. Germline V gene sequence: CDR1 SGHRS, CDR2 YFSETQ. Germline trimming cut 4 bases from V and 7 bases from J; bases unmatched to any gene: 7. Original processing notes: The authors estimated nucleated cell counts from reference gene primer amplification. Repertoires were generated with immunoSEQ multiplex PCR, while TCRdb's copy carries only in-frame clones and drops some. V and J calls and clone size come straight from that table; D and trimming were deduced from the DNA. The table lists about 200,000 clones, roughly 79% of them singletons, with 6.9% in the top ten. The rearrangement uses TRBV5-1 and TRBJ2-7; 8 bases agree with TRBD1. The receptor's source is a human donor with acute or convalescent COVID-19. The donor label of this sample is uncertain. Specimen: peripheral blood. The CDR3 bases are TGCGCCAGCAGCCCGACAGGGGCGGAGGAGCAGTACTTC. The encoded protein is CASSPTGAEEQYF.